Listed below are T cell receptor beta chains from one sample, sequenced in a study of OX40 agonist ivuxolimab in advanced cancers. Libraries were prepared by immunoSEQ multiplex PCR; TCRdb keeps only in-frame clonotypes and omits some of them. Of approximately 20,000 clones listed, 77% are singletons. Sample: CD4+ or CD8+ T cells sorted from blood, taken in a trial of the OX40 agonist ivuxolimab. The receptors derive from an adult with an advanced solid tumor such as melanoma, head and neck, liver or kidney cancer. CDR3s include the opening cysteine and the closing phenylalanine or tryptophan. D genes are given only for firm matches. Clone size appears in some rows only: once, few, many, or a class for an expanded clone.

TRBV7-2	.	15	.	TRBJ1-1	TGTGCCAGCAGCCTATCTCCAACGAGGGGGTTTGAAGCTTTCTTT	CASSLSPTRGFEAFF
TRBV7-2	.	13	once	TRBJ2-7	TGTGCCAGCAGCTTGGTGACTCTCAGCGAGCAGTACTTC	CASSLVTLSEQYF
TRBV5-8	TRBD2	18	.	TRBJ2-3	TGTGCCAGCAGCTACGGACTAGCGGGAGGCGGCAGCACAGATACGCAGTATTTT	CASSYGLAGGGSTDTQYF
TRBV6-5	TRBD1	12	few	TRBJ1-1	TGTGCCAGCAGGACAGGGGAGACTGAAGCTTTCTTT	CASRTGETEAFF
TRBV6-5	.	13	.	TRBJ1-1	TGTGCCAGCAGCCCAACAGGGAACACTGAAGCTTTCTTT	CASSPTGNTEAFF
TRBV30	TRBD1	15	.	TRBJ2-7	TGTGCCTGGAGTGTACGTGGACAGGTTTCGTTCGAGCAGTACTTC	CAWSVRGQVSFEQYF
TRBV7-2	.	13	.	TRBJ2-7	TGTGCCAGCAGCTTAGATATGACCTACGAGCAGTACTTC	CASSLDMTYEQYF
TRBV23-1	TRBD1	14	.	TRBJ1-2	TGCGCCAGCGTGTGGACAGGGGAACCCTATGGCTACACCTTC	CASVWTGEPYGYTF
TRBV19	.	18	few	TRBJ2-6	TGTGCCAGTAGTTCCCACGACGCTACCGACTCTGGGGCCAACGTCCTGACTTTC	CASSSHDATDSGANVLTF
TRBV2	.	14	.	TRBJ2-7	TGTGCCAGCAGTGAAATGGTCGGTGCCTACGAGCAGTACTTC	CASSEMVGAYEQYF
TRBV5-4	TRBD2	16	.	TRBJ2-3	TGTGCCAGCAGCTATGGGACTAGCGGGGGGACAGATACGCAGTATTTT	CASSYGTSGGTDTQYF
TRBV6-1	.	11	.	TRBJ2-7	TGTGCCAGCAGTGTCAACTACGAGCAGTACTTC	CASSVNYEQYF
TRBV6-1	.	13	.	TRBJ2-1	TGTGCCAGCAGTGACATGTTACACAATGAGCAGTTCTTC	CASSDMLHNEQFF
TRBV27	.	12	.	TRBJ2-7	TGTGCCAGCAGTCTTCTTTTGGGTGAGCAGTACTTC	CASSLLLGEQYF
TRBV19	TRBD2	15	.	TRBJ2-2	TGTGCCAGCCGAAAGCGGGAGGGCCAAACCGGGGAGCTGTTTTTT	CASRKREGQTGELFF
TRBV27	TRBD2	15	.	TRBJ2-5	TGTGCCAGCAGTTTAGGAGCGGGGGGGCGGGAGACCCAGTACTTC	CASSLGAGGRETQYF
TRBV2	.	12	once	TRBJ2-7	TGTGCCAGCGATGACGGGAGCTACGAGCAGTACTTC	CASDDGSYEQYF
TRBV9	.	13	.	TRBJ1-5	TGTGCCAGCAGCGTAGAGGATGGTCAGCCCCAGCATTTT	CASSVEDGQPQHF
TRBV27	TRBD2	14	.	TRBJ2-7	TGTGCCAGCAGTTATACTAGCGGGAGCTACGAGCAGTACTTC	CASSYTSGSYEQYF
TRBV29-1	.	13	medium-sized	TRBJ1-2	TGCAGCGTTGAAAGTTATAGGGGCTATGGCTACACCTTC	CSVESYRGYGYTF
TRBV19	.	15	few	TRBJ1-5	TGTGCCAGTAGTATGTACAGGGAAGACGCTCAGCCCCAGCATTTT	CASSMYREDAQPQHF
TRBV10-2	.	11	once	TRBJ2-3	TGCGCCAGCAGTGACGGCCATACGCAGTATTTT	CASSDGHTQYF
TRBV4-3	TRBD2	14	.	TRBJ2-7	TGCGCCAGCAGCCTCGGACTAGGGGACTACGAGCAGTACTTC	CASSLGLGDYEQYF
TRBV18	.	15	.	TRBJ2-7	TGTGCCAGCTCACCACCACAGGGTCCCCCCTACGAGCAGTACTTC	CASSPPQGPPYEQYF
TRBV4-1	.	15	.	TRBJ1-1	TGCGCCAGCAGCCAAGGGTTGTTCTGGGACACTGAAGCTTTCTTT	CASSQGLFWDTEAFF
TRBV19	.	15	.	TRBJ2-1	TGTGCCACCCTGCCAAGGGACGGAGTCTACAATGAGCAGTTCTTC	CATLPRDGVYNEQFF
TRBV18	TRBD1	16	.	TRBJ1-5	TGTGCCAGCTCACCACCTGGGACAGACCTCAATCAGCCCCAGCATTTT	CASSPPGTDLNQPQHF